The 2 T cell receptor beta chains below come from one sample, sequenced in a study of memory CD4+ T cells and cytomegalovirus serostatus. Only in-frame clones appear in the TCRdb table, and some are missing; sequencing was by immunoSEQ multiplex PCR. The profile covers about 53,000 clones, with about 81% appearing a single time and more than 0.85% taken by the ten largest. Single viable CD3+CD4+CD8-CD45RO+ cells were sorted as the memory CD4+ T cells. The specimen sequenced was memory CD4+ T cells from blood. Source of these receptors: an adult in good health and CMV-seronegative.

The chain links TRBV5-1 to TRBJ2-2; D remains unclear. V was pared by 4 bases and J by 0 bases, with 13 bases between. Per the germline V gene, CDR1 is SGHRS and CDR2 is YFSETQ. The CDR3 spans 16 residues. CDR3 in amino acids: CASSLGGRPNTGELFF. CDR3 sequence (DNA): TGCGCCAGCAGCCTAGGTGGTAGGCCGAACACCGGGGAGCTGTTTTTT.

The chain carries TRBV7-3 and TRBJ1-1; weak D call: TRBD1 (5 bases). Germline V gene lookup returns CDR1 SGHTA and CDR2 FQGTGA. Trimming cost V 3 bases and J 3 bases, with 8 bases left between them. This CDR3 is 13 amino acids long. The CDR3 bases are TGTGCCAGCAGCTTGGGGGTGGACACTGAAGCTTTCTTT. This translates into CASSLGVDTEAFF.